The next 8 T cell receptor beta chains were all read from a single sample in a study of spatial heterogeneity in lung cancer. No antigen has been identified for these receptors. Via MiXCR, TCRdb re-called the 5' RACE reads, giving one row per CDR3 protein. The table lists approximately 15,000 distinct CDR3 sequences, under 8% of them singletons. Regarding the study as a whole: Mutation tallies in tumors tracked expanded intratumoral alpha and beta TCR counts.

Time point indicated: sample taken at primary tumor resection. Sequencing used lung tumor tissue, obtained at surgery. The receptors originated from a male donor with early-stage non-small cell lung cancer.

This clonotype was observed many times. With the library built for alpha chains, this beta chain is off target and its frequency is not meaningful. The rearrangement links TRBV2 to TRBJ1-6; TRBD1 aligns across 9 bases. The CDR3 is 15 residues long. The trim removed 0 bases at V and 10 bases at J, leaving 4 bases unmatched. CDR1 and CDR2 (germline): SNHLY, FYNNEI. Here the CDR3 DNA reads TGTGCCAGCAGTGAAGCGGGGACAGGGAGCTCACCCCTCCACTTT. Translated, it gives CASSEAGTGSSPLHF. Looking up the rest from reference TRBV2 and TRBJ1-6 gives the full variable domain: EPEVTQTPSHQVTQMGQEVILRCVPISNHLYFYWYRQILGQKVEFLVSFYNNEISEKSEIFDDQFSVERPDGSNFTLKIRSTKLEDSAMYFCASSEAGTGSSPLHFGNGTRLTVT.

The table lists this clonotype with many counts. This beta chain is a stray read from a library made for alpha chains; its abundance is not meaningful. The rearrangement links TRBV7-2 to TRBJ2-1; 11 nucleotides agree with TRBD2. This CDR3 has 15 amino acids. After removal of 0 bases from V and 8 bases from J, the junction contained 3 bases not matched to a gene. CDR1 SGHTA and CDR2 FQGNSA come from the germline V gene. Here the CDR3 reads CASSLASGGAYEQFF. The DNA for the CDR3 is TGTGCCAGCAGCTTAGCTAGCGGGGGGGCGTATGAGCAGTTCTTC. The variable domain in full, with the rest retrieved from reference TRBV7-2 and TRBJ2-1, is GAGVSQSPSNKVTEKGKDVELRCDPISGHTALYWYRQSLGQGLEFLIYFQGNSAPDKSGLPSDRFSAERTGGSVSTLTIQRTQQEDSAVYLCASSLASGGAYEQFFGPGTRLTVL.

This clonotype showed up many times. Because the library targeted alpha chains, this beta chain is an off-target read whose size means little. The genes are TRBV11-2 and TRBJ1-6, with 9 bases aligning to TRBD1. The CDR3 consists of 15 residues. V dropped 5 bases and J dropped 8; count of bases not matched to a gene: 7. The germline gives CDR1 SGHAT, CDR2 FQNNGV. The CDR3 DNA follows: TGTGCCAGCAGCCCCCGGACAGGGGCGGATTCACCCCTCCACTTT. It translates to CASSPRTGADSPLHF.

This clonotype was seen many times. This beta chain is an unintended read in a library built for alpha chains; its size means little. V is TRBV6-1 and J is TRBJ1-5; D perhaps matches TRBD1 (5 bases). Trimming left V 7 bases short and J 5 bases short, with 18 bases between. The CDR3 spans 15 residues. Germline V CDR1 and CDR2: MNHNS, SASEGT. The CDR3 sequence is CASTLGGVADQPQHF. In nucleotides, the CDR3 is TGTGCCAGCACCCTGGGAGGGGTGGCGGATCAGCCCCAGCATTTT.

This clonotype was counted ten times or more. Found in a library prepared for alpha chains, this beta chain is an off-target read, and its abundance has little meaning. The chain has TRBV5-1 and TRBJ2-7, with D possibly TRBD1 on 6 matching bases. Germline V CDR1 and CDR2: SGHRS, YFSETQ. This CDR3 has 13 residues. Trimming stripped 1 base from V and 3 bases from J, with 8 bases between. The chain's CDR3 is CASSLTGNYEQYF. CDR3 nucleotides: TGCGCCAGCAGCTTGACAGGGAACTACGAGCAGTACTTC.

About this clonotype: This beta chain is off target for a library built for alpha chains, so its abundance means little. The chain joins TRBV6-5 to TRBJ2-5; TRBD1 or TRBD2 may be the D gene (6 bases each). This CDR3 region has 13 residues. Germline V lookup: CDR1 MNHEY, CDR2 SVGAGI. Trimming stripped 5 bases from V and 4 bases from J, with 11 bases between. CDR3 in amino acids: CASSRGGRETQYF. The CDR3 DNA follows: TGTGCCAGCAGTCGAGGGGGGCGAGAGACCCAGTACTTC.

This clonotype was observed many times. This beta chain lies outside the target of a library built for alpha chains; its clone size means little. CDR3 in amino acids: CATSDPGTPSDEQFF. The DNA for the CDR3 is TGTGCCACCAGTGATCCCGGGACACCGTCGGATGAGCAGTTCTTC. The rearrangement joins TRBV24-1 to TRBJ2-1, with D perhaps TRBD1 (6 bases). The CDR3 runs to 15 residues. Trimming took off 3 bases at V and 8 bases at J, with 16 bases between the two ends. In germline, CDR1 is KGHDR, CDR2 SFDVKD.

This clonotype was seen many times. The size of this beta chain means little, since it is a stray read in a library made for alpha chains. This chain connects TRBV5-1 to TRBJ2-1, with D possibly matching TRBD1 (5 bases). The germline V and J ends were trimmed by 0 bases and 0 bases, with 13 bases remaining between them. The CDR3 totals 17 residues. Looked up from germline, CDR1 is SGHRS and CDR2 is YFSETQ. The CDR3 DNA reads TGCGCCAGCAGCTTGGTTTTAGGGGCAGGCTCCTACAATGAGCAGTTCTTC. It is translated as CASSLVLGAGSYNEQFF.